The 6 T cell receptor beta chains below all came from one sample that was sequenced in a study of neurological immune-mediated disorders. One entry per CDR3 protein results from TCRdb running MiXCR on the 5' RACE reads. The sample consists of more than 15,000 distinct CDR3 sequences, roughly 3.2% of them appearing once. Sequencing was performed on CD8+ T cells from blood. These receptors were collected from a middle-aged woman in good health.

At least ten counts were recorded for this clonotype. The chain recombines TRBV11-2 with TRBJ1-1, with D uncertain. The CDR3 contains 16 residues. CDR1 is SGHAT and CDR2 is FQNNGV in the germline V gene. With 2 bases removed from V and 0 bases from J, the gap between germline ends came to 13 bases. DNA of the CDR3: TGTGCCAGCAGCTTACAGCAGCTAGGTATGAACACTGAAGCTTTCTTT. It specifies CASSLQQLGMNTEAFF.

As DNA, the CDR3 is TGTGCCAGTAGTAGGGGGCCGGAGCAGTACTTC. This gives the protein CASSRGPEQYF. This chain connects TRBV19 to TRBJ2-7; D may be TRBD1 (6 bases). Deletions cut 4 bases from V and 7 bases from J, with 8 bases between. The CDR3 runs 11 residues. Germline values: CDR1 LNHDA, CDR2 SQIVND (reference sequence).

This clonotype was detected ten times or more. The rearrangement uses TRBV5-5 and TRBJ2-7; 10 bases are a match to TRBD1. The J segment lost 4 bases and the V segment lost 4 bases, leaving 8 bases of the junction unmatched. The germline gives CDR1 SGHKS, CDR2 YYEKEE (reference sequence). The length of the CDR3 is 15 residues. CDR3 sequence: CASSPTGQGVYEQYF. CDR3 DNA sequence: TGTGCCAGCAGCCCAACAGGACAGGGGGTGTACGAGCAGTACTTC.

This clonotype has ten or more counts. The chain couples TRBV5-1 to TRBJ2-3, with a possible D match to TRBD1 (6 bases). Trimming took 4 bases from V and 6 from J, leaving 15 bases between them. In germline, CDR1 is SGHRS, CDR2 YFSETQ. This CDR3 has 14 residues. The CDR3 loop is CASSPWSGADTQYF. CDR3 nucleotides: TGCGCCAGCAGCCCATGGTCAGGGGCCGATACGCAGTATTTT. Using reference TRBV5-1 and TRBJ2-3 for the parts outside the CDR3, the full variable domain is KAGVTQTPRYLIKTRGQQVTLSCSPISGHRSVSWYQQTPGQGLQFLFEYFSETQRNKGNFPGRFSGRQFSNSRSEMNVSTLELGDSALYLCASSPWSGADTQYFGPGTRLTVL.

This clonotype was counted at least ten times. The chain recombines TRBV29-1 with TRBJ1-1; no reliable D call. CDR1 is SQVTM and CDR2 is ANQGSEA in the germline V gene. Trimming took off 4 bases at V and 3 bases at J, with 3 bases between the two ends. The CDR3 is 10 residues long. CDR3 coding DNA: TGCAGCGTTGGTGACACTGAAGCTTTCTTT. Protein product: CSVGDTEAFF.

This clonotype was recorded many times. V gene TRBV5-1 combines with J gene TRBJ2-3; a weak D match, TRBD1 (5 bases). Germline V gene lookup returns CDR1 SGHRS and CDR2 YFSETQ. The CDR3 has 14 amino acids. V lost 1 base and J lost 6, with 12 bases in between. CDR3 loop: CASSLSGRADTQYF. The CDR3 nucleotides are TGCGCCAGCAGCTTGTCGGGCAGGGCCGATACGCAGTATTTT.